These T cell receptor beta chains were read from a single sample in a study of T cell responses to AZD1222 COVID-19 vaccine. Generated by immunoSEQ multiplex PCR, the TCRdb table keeps only in-frame clones and is missing some. Seen here are over 100,000 clones, about 90% observed once, and the top ten hold around 2.6%. This specimen was peripheral blood, taken 28 days after the second AZD1222 dose. The receptor source for this set is an adult who received the AZD1222 COVID-19 vaccine. The CDR3 runs from the conserved cysteine through the conserved F or W. A D gene is named only where the DNA matches it firmly. Only some rows state a clone size, as once, few, many or a class for expanded clones.

clone size | J gene | V gene | D gene | CDR3 protein | CDR3 DNA
once | TRBJ2-2 | TRBV29-1 | TRBD1 | CSVEDLRTGANGELFF | TGCAGCGTTGAAGATCTTAGGACAGGGGCAAACGGGGAGCTGTTTTTT
. | TRBJ1-2 | TRBV15 | TRBD1 | CATSRAGTGRSYGYTF | TGTGCCACCAGCAGAGCGGGGACAGGGCGTTCTTATGGCTACACCTTC
. | TRBJ2-3 | TRBV6-6 | . | CASSSYSDTQYF | TGTGCCAGCAGTTCCTACTCAGATACGCAGTATTTT
. | TRBJ2-2 | TRBV6-4 | . | CASSVFPSTGGTGELFF | TGTGCCAGCAGTGTCTTTCCCAGCACAGGCGGCACCGGGGAGCTGTTTTTT
. | TRBJ2-5 | TRBV7-6 | TRBD1 | CASSLGGQGTGETQYF | TGTGCCAGCAGCTTGGGAGGACAGGGGACGGGGGAGACCCAGTACTTC
. | TRBJ2-7 | TRBV5-1 | TRBD1 | CASSLGQGIIEQYF | TGCGCCAGCAGCTTGGGACAGGGGATCATCGAGCAGTACTTC
. | TRBJ1-2 | TRBV7-2 | TRBD1 | CASSGQTGSGYTF | TGTGCCAGCAGCGGCCAGACAGGGTCTGGCTACACCTTC
. | TRBJ1-1 | TRBV12-3/TRBV12-4 | . | CASRPTGPTEAFF | TGTGCCAGCAGGCCTACAGGGCCCACTGAAGCTTTCTTT
. | TRBJ1-6 | TRBV5-1 | . | CASSLGQTNSPLHF | TGCGCCAGCAGCTTGGGGCAGACGAATTCACCCCTCCACTTT
. | TRBJ1-4 | TRBV28 | . | CASSRRINNEKLFF | TGTGCCAGCAGCCGACGGATAAACAATGAAAAACTGTTTTTT
. | TRBJ2-2 | TRBV19 | . | CASSDGGLANTGELFF | TGTGCCAGTAGTGACGGGGGACTTGCGAACACCGGGGAGCTGTTTTTT